Listed below are T cell receptor beta chains from one sample, sequenced in a study of T cell clonotyping in hematopoietic cell transplantation. Sequencing was performed with immunoSEQ multiplex PCR; in TCRdb, only in-frame clones are kept and a portion is missing. The data hold about 15,000 clones, with about nine tenths observed a single time. The input for sequencing was PBMCs, taken 100 days after allogeneic stem cell transplant. These receptors all stem from a male patient aged 45-60 years who had an allogeneic stem cell transplant from an unrelated donor, so T cells may come from the graft donor. Some clones in this sample may be carry-over from other donors' samples. Both conserved end residues are part of each CDR3. The order of the fields is V gene, J gene, D gene, clone size, CDR3 DNA, CDR3 protein. A D gene is named only where the DNA matches it firmly. Clone size is shown for a subset of rows, as once, few, many or a class of expanded clone.

TRBV11-3	TRBJ2-1	TRBD2	-	TGTGCCAGCAGCTTAAGCCCAGGGACTAGCGGGAGGCCCTACAATGAGCAGTTCTTC	CASSLSPGTSGRPYNEQFF
TRBV7-9	TRBJ2-5	-	-	TGTGCCAGCAGCTTAGCGCGGCTTGGGCAAGAGACCCAGTACTTC	CASSLARLGQETQYF
TRBV9	TRBJ2-7	-	-	TGTGCCAGCAGCGCAGGGGGGGGGAGCTCCTACGAGCAGTACTTC	CASSAGGGSSYEQYF
TRBV9	TRBJ2-3	-	-	TGTGCCAGCAGCCCCTTGGCCGAACCTAATACGCAGTATTTT	CASSPLAEPNTQYF
TRBV19	TRBJ1-6	TRBD1	-	TGTGCCAGTAGTATCCAGGACAGGGTTAAACCCCTCCACTTT	CASSIQDRVKPLHF
TRBV15	TRBJ2-2	-	once	TGTGCCACCAGCAGAGGAGGCGGGCAGGGGGAGCTGTTTTTT	CATSRGGGQGELFF
TRBV7-8	TRBJ1-4	-	-	TGTGCCAGCAGCTTAGGGGGGGGCGCGGGTGAAAAACTGTTTTTT	CASSLGGGAGEKLFF
TRBV21-1	TRBJ2-3	-	-	TGTGCCAGCAGCAAAGGACGGGCCTGCACAGATACGCAGTATTTT	CASSKGRACTDTQYF
TRBV4-3	TRBJ1-2	TRBD1	-	TGCGCCAGCAGCCGGGACAGGGAGAGGAGCTACACCTTC	CASSRDRERSYTF
TRBV5-4	TRBJ2-3	-	-	TGTGCCAGCAACCCGATCGGGGGCACAGATACGCAGTATTTT	CASNPIGGTDTQYF
TRBV5-6	TRBJ1-5	-	-	TGTGCCAGCAGCATCCTCAGTCAGCCCCAGCATTTT	CASSILSQPQHF
TRBV30	TRBJ2-1	-	-	TGTGCCTGGAGTCGTCTTACGGTAACAGGTGAGCAGTTCTTC	CAWSRLTVTGEQFF
TRBV14	TRBJ1-5	-	-	TGTGCCAGCAGCCAAGAGGGGGCCTCCAATCAGCCCCAGCATTTT	CASSQEGASNQPQHF
TRBV7-8	TRBJ2-7	-	-	TGTGCCAGCAGCTTAGGGGGGCGGGCAGAGCAGTACTTC	CASSLGGRAEQYF
TRBV5-4	TRBJ1-2	-	-	TGTGCCAGCAGGGGGACACCTTTCTATGGCTACACCTTC	CASRGTPFYGYTF
TRBV5-1	TRBJ2-3	-	-	TGCGCCAGCAGCTTGGCGGGACTTAGCACAGATACGCAGTATTTT	CASSLAGLSTDTQYF
TRBV4-1	TRBJ2-3	-	-	TGCGCCAGCAGCCGTCAGGGAGCAGATACGCAGTATTTT	CASSRQGADTQYF
TRBV4-2	TRBJ1-5	TRBD1	-	TGTGCCAGCAGCCAAGTGGACAGGGGGAATCAGCCCCAGCATTTT	CASSQVDRGNQPQHF
TRBV2	TRBJ1-1	-	-	TGTGCCAGCACACAGGGAGTGATCACTGAAGCTTTCTTT	CASTQGVITEAFF
TRBV10-1	TRBJ2-3	-	-	TGCGCCAGCAGTGAGTCAACCGCGGGGGCCGATACGCAGTATTTT	CASSESTAGADTQYF
TRBV6-5	TRBJ2-1	TRBD1	-	TGTGCCAGCAGTTTGACAGGGCGTGGTGAGCAGTTCTTC	CASSLTGRGEQFF
TRBV27	TRBJ2-5	-	-	TGTGCCAGCAGTTTAGTGTCGTCGGGGACCCAGTACTTC	CASSLVSSGTQYF
TRBV9	TRBJ2-4	TRBD2	-	TGTGCCAGCAGCCGAACCCTGGGGGGGACCAAAAACATTCAGTACTTC	CASSRTLGGTKNIQYF
TRBV6-5	TRBJ1-1	-	-	TGTGCCAGCAGTTACTCGTTCGGGGACGCCCGCACTGAAGCTTTCTTT	CASSYSFGDARTEAFF
TRBV2	TRBJ2-6	TRBD1	-	TGTGCCAGCAGTGAATCCCAGGGGGCTGGGGCCAACGTCCTGACTTTC	CASSESQGAGANVLTF
TRBV25-1	TRBJ2-1	-	-	TGTGCCAGCAGTCCCCACCCCAGCGACTCCTACAATGAGCAGTTCTTC	CASSPHPSDSYNEQFF
TRBV19	TRBJ1-2	TRBD1	once	TGTGCCAGTAGTATCGGGACAGGAGATTTTGGCTACACCTTC	CASSIGTGDFGYTF
TRBV13	TRBJ1-1	-	-	TGTGCCAGCAGCCACAGGGTGCGATGGAACACTGAAGCTTTCTTT	CASSHRVRWNTEAFF
TRBV6-6	TRBJ1-5	-	-	TGTGCCAGCAGTTACTCCCCCGATCAGCCCCAGCATTTT	CASSYSPDQPQHF
TRBV11-2	TRBJ2-7	-	-	TGTGCCAGCAGAGCTAGGGGAGGCTTCTCCTACGAGCAGTACTTC	CASRARGGFSYEQYF
TRBV20-1	TRBJ1-2	-	once	TGCAGTGCGGAGGGGTACTATGGCTACACCTTC	CSAEGYYGYTF
TRBV27	TRBJ1-4	-	-	TGTGCCAGCAGTTTAGGATCTGTGACGAATGAAAAACTGTTTTTT	CASSLGSVTNEKLFF
TRBV23-1	TRBJ1-2	-	-	TGCGCCAGCAGTCACGGGCGACTTAACTATGGCTACACCTTC	CASSHGRLNYGYTF
TRBV7-9	TRBJ2-2	-	-	TGTGCCAGCATCCGGGACACCATCGTCACCGGGGAGCTGTTTTTT	CASIRDTIVTGELFF
TRBV5-1	TRBJ2-3	-	-	TGCGCCAGCAGCTTTTGGGGACGTGATACGCAGTATTTT	CASSFWGRDTQYF
TRBV11-3	TRBJ2-1	TRBD2	-	TGTGCCAGCAGCTCCGGACTAGCGCGAGCCTACAATGAGCAGTTCTTC	CASSSGLARAYNEQFF
TRBV6-5	TRBJ1-2	-	-	TGTGCCAGCGGAGCGGGCCTTATCAATGGCTACACCTTC	CASGAGLINGYTF
TRBV4-1	TRBJ2-1	-	-	TGCGCCAGCAGCCAAGATTACAACAATGAGCAGTTCTTC	CASSQDYNNEQFF
TRBV7-9	TRBJ1-1	-	-	TGTGCCAGCAGCTTAGTTACAGCGAACACTGAAGCTTTCTTT	CASSLVTANTEAFF
TRBV2	TRBJ2-5	TRBD1	once	TGTGCCAGCAGGGCTGGGACAGGGTGGGAGACCCAGTACTTC	CASRAGTGWETQYF
TRBV5-4	TRBJ2-2	TRBD2	-	TGTGCCAGCAGCTCGGGACTAGCGGGATCAAAGAACACCGGGGAGCTGTTTTTT	CASSSGLAGSKNTGELFF
TRBV6-5	TRBJ2-2	-	-	TGTGCCAGCAGTTTCTCCGGCGGGGAGCTGTTTTTT	CASSFSGGELFF
TRBV5-6	TRBJ1-2	-	-	TGTGCCAGCCTAGGTATGACAGATGCTGACTATGGCTACACCTTC	CASLGMTDADYGYTF
TRBV5-6	TRBJ2-1	-	-	TGTGCCAGCAGCTACCGGGACGGAGCTTACAATGAGCAGTTCTTC	CASSYRDGAYNEQFF
TRBV6-5	TRBJ1-3	-	-	TGTGCCAGCCGCTCTGGTTTCTCTGGAAACACCATATATTTT	CASRSGFSGNTIYF
TRBV2	TRBJ1-1	TRBD1	-	TGTGCCAAGGGACAGCTGAACACTGAAGCTTTCTTT	CAKGQLNTEAFF
TRBV30	TRBJ2-2	-	-	TGTGCCTGGAAACCCACGGGACGGTACACCGGGGAGCTGTTTTTT	CAWKPTGRYTGELFF
TRBV5-4	TRBJ2-2	-	-	TGTGCCAGCAGCTGGACGGGACAAAGCGCCGGGGAGCTGTTTTTT	CASSWTGQSAGELFF
TRBV11-1	TRBJ2-7	TRBD2	-	TGTGCCAGCAGCTCCCCTGGGACTAGCGGAAGCTACGAGCAGTACTTC	CASSSPGTSGSYEQYF
TRBV18	TRBJ2-7	-	-	TGTGCCAGCTCACGGGGGGACGCCTACGAGCAGTACTTC	CASSRGDAYEQYF
TRBV7-8	TRBJ2-3	TRBD2	-	TGTGCCAGCAGCTTAGCGGTGAGCGGGAGTGAGTATTTT	CASSLAVSGSEYF
TRBV6-5	TRBJ1-2	-	once	TGTGCCAGCAGTTACGACGGGACTGGAGGCGGCTACACCTTC	CASSYDGTGGGYTF
TRBV5-1	TRBJ1-4	-	-	TGCGCCAGCAGCTTTCGTGTGCGGGAAAAACTGTTTTTT	CASSFRVREKLFF
TRBV6-4	TRBJ2-3	-	-	TGTGCCAGCAGCCCCGGGACATGGGCAGATACGCAGTATTTT	CASSPGTWADTQYF
TRBV6-1	TRBJ1-5	-	-	TGTGCCAGCAGCCGCACAGGGTCGGGGCAGCCCCAGCATTTT	CASSRTGSGQPQHF